What follows is one T cell receptor beta chain and its context. This clone has more than one count but fewer than ten. Its specific antigen is unknown. The record has no base qualities; no much larger clone is one base away. The data stem from a study of cytomegalovirus exposure and HLA in healthy donors (dated by TCRdb to the late 2010s). Notes on the research overall: An earlier analysis of roughly 570 of the donors reported under 300 Gb of sequence data and 95 million to 140 million unique TCR beta sequences obtained from about 179 million T cells. About 330 gigabases of sequencing data and around 85 million unique TCR sequences made up an early release that covered 500 to 650 HLA-typed donors. The genetic ancestry cluster associated with self-reported Caucasian donors included 70% to 85% of the 350 to 500 genotyped donors. The study was designed to test whether signatures of past pathogen exposure could be identified by cataloging public T cell receptors. The study used immunosequencing to profile the T cell repertoires of about 670 subjects and linked those repertoires to cytomegalovirus serostatus. Along with the 666-subject first cohort, a separate validation cohort of about 110 different subjects was used. The study combined high-throughput TCR immunosequencing, statistical association of individual TCRs with disease status, and machine learning to predict cytomegalovirus infection status. A later analysis re-analyzed previously published TCR beta repertoires from approximately 670 donors and added high-resolution HLA genotyping to study TCR occurrence patterns. Rather than drawing on any new phenotypic data, the later analysis identified candidate immune exposures from TCR beta sequences and the way those sequences occurred across donors. To decide whether each TCR beta V gene segment behaved as functional or pseudogenic, an earlier analysis of some 600 of the donors relied on high-throughput TCR beta sequencing. Donor age, sex, ethnicity and CMV serostatus were collected together with the repertoire data. A later genetic analysis used genome-wide SNP genotypes for about 65% of the roughly 670 donors, treating that subset as a discovery cohort. All discovery cohort repertoires had been generated on a single sequencing platform. HLA typing included class I and class II loci at four-digit resolution. Typing coverage differed by locus: A, B, C, DRB1 and DQB1 were typed in roughly 620-630 donors, DQA1 in about 510, DPA1 in 600 to 610, and DPB1 in just under 490. Roughly 5 DR-DQ haplotypes were treated as single units for association and clustering because of strong linkage in the cohort. Among some 410 genotyped donors of the cohort, an average of around 240,000 unique TCR beta nucleotide sequences was sequenced per donor, of which about 19% were non-productive.

Summary of the overall study and its limitations: Specific HLA alleles were associated with 15,000 to 20,000 TCR beta sequences at a false discovery rate of 0.05 in a later analysis. In a later analysis, HLA-associated TCR beta chains showed more clonal expansion and lower generation probabilities than non-associated chains that were equally common. In a later analysis, several top co-occurrence clusters were reported to appear linked to parvovirus B19, influenza, CMV and Epstein-Barr virus. Only TCR beta chains were sequenced in this cohort, and the absence of alpha or paired-chain data limited detectable features. According to the authors, the approach could potentially be generalized to other disease states and immunological phenotypes. A further reported finding was that TCR beta sequences accurately predicted the HLA-A and HLA-B alleles for most subjects in the first cohort. Linkage disequilibrium might explain the correlated functional status among segregating V segments, but an unknown experimental factor could not be excluded. Assigning TCR associations to individual alleles was difficult when HLA alleles, especially DR and DQ, strongly co-occurred. Some IMGT-functional V segments, including TRBV6-2 and TRBV6-3, could not be told apart with the 87-base-pair reads, so those segments were excluded. Because HLA typing was missing for some donors at each locus, association tests included only the typed subset. The study gave a list of some 150 TCR beta chains associated with cytomegalovirus. A later genetic analysis associated a missense DCLRE1C variant with V-gene and J-gene trimming of TCR beta chains, and an independent cohort replicated the association. A cluster of highly shared sequence variants was judged likely to be a technical artifact of the sequencing pipeline. In a later analysis, TCR association rates were found to vary across HLA loci, with the most associated TCRs seen for DRB1 alleles and the fewest for HLA-C alleles. In both the original and validation cohorts, the classifier was reported to diagnose cytomegalovirus status with high specificity and sensitivity. In vitro tests confirmed that a few of the cytomegalovirus-associated TCR beta chains recognize cytomegalovirus antigens. Roughly uniform sequencing depth across donors was assumed in presence/absence analyses, although this assumption may not hold. Immune exposure information for the cohort was limited to CMV serostatus. Some 16 rarely observed V segments, including chromosome 9 orphons, were excluded from the earlier analysis of about 600 of the donors because counts were too low. In a later analysis, most CMV-associated TCR beta chains were found to appear HLA-restricted, with HLA associations seemingly driven largely by CMV exposure. According to a later genetic analysis, donors in an Asian-associated ancestry cluster had fewer N-insertions in productive TCRs than the approximately 650-donor mean. Most TCR sequences were observed very rarely across donors, whereas some public TCRs were present in many individuals. In an earlier analysis of around 600 of the donors, most TCR beta V segments were observed in productive rearrangements about 90% or about 30% of the time, broadly matching IMGT annotations.

The cohort consisted of 666 healthy bone marrow donors. At the time of sampling, all cohort members were nominally healthy, though unrecorded immune exposures were likely present. The donor tested CMV seropositive, placing the donor among the approximately 290 seropositive members of the cohort. A peripheral blood sample was provided by each donor, and peripheral blood mononuclear cells were used for TCR beta sequencing. The Qiagen DNeasy Blood Extraction Kit was used to extract genomic DNA from the blood cell samples. The germline V gene encodes CDR1 SGHTA and CDR2 FQGNSA. V is cut back by 5 bases and J by 10 bases, with 17 bases in the junction unmatched. Reading from cysteine to phenylalanine, the CDR3 counts 17 amino acids. Just CDR3 DNA is preserved here, 51 bases in frame from base 1. Receptors were amplified or captured by the immunoSEQ multiplex PCR assay. The multiplex PCR relied on a mix of 60 forward primers for TCR Vbeta segments and 13 reverse primers for TCR Jbeta segments. Amplification of the CDR3 region of rearranged TCR beta genes was performed with a multiplex PCR assay on genomic DNA. The Illumina HiSeq System was used to sequence the amplified TCR beta libraries as 87-base-pair reads. From the authors' description of their analysis: A later analysis tallied around 82 million unique TCR beta chains across the 660 or so repertoires, and around 10 million of those chains were shared by two or more donors. Raw reads were error-corrected and collapsed into unique sequences with a nearest-neighbor algorithm that merged closely related sequences to remove PCR and sequencing errors. CDR3 sequences were aligned to IMGT reference sequences to assign V, D and J gene segments. For a sequence to be retained, at least a six-nucleotide match to both a V gene segment and a J gene segment was required. A rearrangement was called productive if the CDR3 had no stop codons and remained in frame with V and J, and every other rearrangement was called non-productive. CDR3 was defined by IMGT convention, running from the second conserved V-encoded cysteine to the conserved J-encoded phenylalanine. Sequences without an unambiguous match to a single V gene segment were excluded from the earlier analysis of almost 600 of the donors. An earlier analysis of approximately 590 of the donors classified V segments as functional when productive rearrangements were above 56.7% and as segregating when the standard deviation between donors was above 5%. A statistical classification framework was built to diagnose cytomegalovirus status from the catalog of TCR beta chain sequences. V and J gene assignment, in a later analysis, came from comparing TCR nucleotide sequences with IMGT/GENE-DB human TR gene sequences. Using the TCRdist pipeline, a later analysis assigned CDR3 sequences along with most-parsimonious VDJ recombination scenarios. In a later analysis, every TCR beta chain was defined by the combination of its CDR3 amino acid sequence and its V-gene family, and reads without a unique V-gene family were dropped. To address suspected cross-contamination and a sequencing artifact, a later analysis removed approximately 600 highly shared, low-generation-probability nucleotide sequences. In a later analysis, a clonal expansion index was calculated for each public chain from normalized within-repertoire ranks of inferred template counts. In a later analysis, generation probabilities were computed with a VDJ recombination model fitted to out-of-frame rearrangements, and the resulting probabilities were checked against IGoR. In a later analysis, TCR-TCR, TCR-HLA and TCR-CMV co-occurrence was scored with hypergeometric tests, and a repertoire-size bias correction was applied to TCR pairs. A later analysis estimated false discovery rates by permuting HLA or CMV assignments 20 times. In a later analysis, co-occurring TCRs were grouped using DBSCAN, with TCRdist sequence similarity added in when clustering inside HLA-allele-positive subsets. Co-occurrence clustering excluded repertoires with fewer than 30,000 or more than 120,000 public chains, plus five with anomalous nucleotide sharing. Imported from immuneACCESS, the table was reduced by TCRdb to in-frame sequences with V and J called. These copies leave out some clones; in studies compared against another copy, an unresolved V gene accounts for under half, and the cause of the remainder is not known. For V, J and clone size, that table is used; D and trimming come from the DNA. For this sample there are over 200,000 clones; 70% to 85% appear just once. The ten most abundant clones make up 2.7% of the sample.

The chain joins TRBV7-2 to TRBJ1-6; 7 bases in between match TRBD1. The material sequenced was PBMCs. This clonotype was sampled from a woman aged 55-69 years in good health and CMV-seropositive. Here is the DNA: TGTGCCAGCAGCCCATCTTATTTGAGGGGGCGGAACTCACCCCTCCACTTT. It translates as CASSPSYLRGRNSPLHF.